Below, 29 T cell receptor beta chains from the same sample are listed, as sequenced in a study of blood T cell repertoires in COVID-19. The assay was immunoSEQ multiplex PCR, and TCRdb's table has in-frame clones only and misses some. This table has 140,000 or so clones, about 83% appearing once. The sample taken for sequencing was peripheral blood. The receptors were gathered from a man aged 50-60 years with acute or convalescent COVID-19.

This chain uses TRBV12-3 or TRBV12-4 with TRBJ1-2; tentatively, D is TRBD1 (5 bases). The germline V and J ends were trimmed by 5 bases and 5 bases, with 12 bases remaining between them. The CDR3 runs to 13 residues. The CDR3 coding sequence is TGTGCCAGCAGTCGGGACTGGGGATATGGCTACACCTTC. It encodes CASSRDWGYGYTF.

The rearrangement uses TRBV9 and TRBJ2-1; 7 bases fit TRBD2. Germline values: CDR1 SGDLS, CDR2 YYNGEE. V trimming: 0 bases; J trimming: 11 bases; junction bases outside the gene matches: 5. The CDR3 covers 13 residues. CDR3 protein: CASSVEASGKQFF. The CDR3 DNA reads TGTGCCAGCAGCGTAGAGGCTAGCGGAAAGCAGTTCTTC.

The CDR3 DNA reads as TGTGCCAGCAGCCGCGGCGGGGCTGCGAACACTGAAGCTTTCTTT. Its translation is CASSRGGAANTEAFF. The V gene is TRBV6-5, the J gene TRBJ1-1; tentative D call: TRBD1 (5 bases). The CDR3 covers 15 residues. Germline V gives CDR1 MNHEY, CDR2 SVGAGI. Trimming took off 6 bases at V and 1 base at J, with 15 bases between the two ends.

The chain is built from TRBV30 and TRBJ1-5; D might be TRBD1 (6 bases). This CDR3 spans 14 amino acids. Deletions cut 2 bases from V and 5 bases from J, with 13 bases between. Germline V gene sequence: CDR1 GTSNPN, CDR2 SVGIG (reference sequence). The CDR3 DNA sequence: TGTGCCTGGAGTTATGGACAGCCCTATCAGCCCCAGCATTTT. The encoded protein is CAWSYGQPYQPQHF.

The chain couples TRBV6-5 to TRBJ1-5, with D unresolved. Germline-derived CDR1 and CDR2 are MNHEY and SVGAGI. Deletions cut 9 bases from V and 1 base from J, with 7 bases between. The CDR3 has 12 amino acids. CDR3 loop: CASTQSNQPQHF. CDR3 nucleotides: TGTGCCAGTACACAGAGCAATCAGCCCCAGCATTTT.

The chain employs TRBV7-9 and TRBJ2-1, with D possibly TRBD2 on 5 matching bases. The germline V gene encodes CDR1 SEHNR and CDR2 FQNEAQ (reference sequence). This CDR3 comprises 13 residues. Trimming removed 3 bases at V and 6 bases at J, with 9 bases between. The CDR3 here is CASSFLGGNEQFF. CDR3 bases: TGTGCCAGCAGCTTCCTAGGAGGCAATGAGCAGTTCTTC.

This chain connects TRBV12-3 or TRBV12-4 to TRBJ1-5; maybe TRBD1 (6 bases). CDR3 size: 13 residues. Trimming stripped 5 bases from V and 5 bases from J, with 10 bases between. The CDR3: CASSARTDQPQHF. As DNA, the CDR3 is TGTGCCAGCAGTGCGAGGACAGATCAGCCCCAGCATTTT.

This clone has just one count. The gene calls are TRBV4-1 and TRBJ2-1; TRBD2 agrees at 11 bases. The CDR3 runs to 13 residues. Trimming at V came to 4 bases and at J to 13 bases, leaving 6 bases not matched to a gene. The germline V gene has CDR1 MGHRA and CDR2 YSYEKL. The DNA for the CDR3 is TGCGCCAGCAGCCGAATTAGCGGGGGGGAACAGTTCTTC. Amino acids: CASSRISGGEQFF.

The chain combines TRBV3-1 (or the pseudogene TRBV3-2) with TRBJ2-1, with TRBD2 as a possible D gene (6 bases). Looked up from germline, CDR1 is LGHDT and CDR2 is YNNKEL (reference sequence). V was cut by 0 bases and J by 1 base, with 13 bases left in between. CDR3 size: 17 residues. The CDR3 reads CASSQEGGSGSYNEQFF. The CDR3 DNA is TGTGCCAGCAGCCAAGAGGGTGGTAGCGGATCCTACAATGAGCAGTTCTTC.

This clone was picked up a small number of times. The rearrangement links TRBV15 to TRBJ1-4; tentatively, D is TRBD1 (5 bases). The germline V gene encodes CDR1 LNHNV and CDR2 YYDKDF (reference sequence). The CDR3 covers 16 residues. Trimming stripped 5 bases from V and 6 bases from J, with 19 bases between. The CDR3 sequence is CATSQGAALVDEKLFF. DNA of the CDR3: TGTGCCACCAGCCAAGGGGCAGCTTTAGTTGATGAAAAACTGTTTTTT. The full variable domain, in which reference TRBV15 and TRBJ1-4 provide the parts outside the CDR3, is DAMVIQNPRYQVTQFGKPVTLSCSQTLNHNVMYWYQQKSSQAPKLLFHYYDKDFNNEADTPDNFQSRRPNTSFCFLDIRSPGLGDTAMYLCATSQGAALVDEKLFFGSGTQLSVL.

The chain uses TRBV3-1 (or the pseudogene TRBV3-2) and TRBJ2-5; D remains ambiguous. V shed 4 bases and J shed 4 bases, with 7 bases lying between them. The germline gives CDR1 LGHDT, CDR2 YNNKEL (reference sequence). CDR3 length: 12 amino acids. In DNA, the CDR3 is TGTGCCAGCAGCCCACAAAGAGAGACCCAGTACTTC. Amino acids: CASSPQRETQYF.

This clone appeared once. The CDR3 bases are TGTGCCAGCAGCCAGACAGGGGGGGAGACCCAGTACTTC. Residues: CASSQTGGETQYF. V usage is TRBV5-4 and J usage is TRBJ2-5; 9 bases are a match to TRBD1. The CDR3 has 13 residues. V lost 4 bases and J lost 5; bases outside the gene matches: 3. Germline CDR1 reads SGHNT; CDR2 reads YYREEE (reference sequence).

The CDR3 loop is CASNLGSGYGYTF. In DNA form, the CDR3 reads TGTGCCAGTAACCTGGGGAGTGGCTATGGCTACACCTTC. V gene TRBV12-3 or TRBV12-4 combines with J gene TRBJ1-2; D ambiguous. The CDR3 consists of 13 residues. V was shortened by 9 bases and J by 4 bases, with 15 bases between the two germline ends.

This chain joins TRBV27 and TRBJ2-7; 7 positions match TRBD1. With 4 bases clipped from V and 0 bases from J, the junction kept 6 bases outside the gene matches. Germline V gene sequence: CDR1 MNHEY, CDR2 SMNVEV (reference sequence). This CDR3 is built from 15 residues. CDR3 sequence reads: CASSSGGMSSYEQYF. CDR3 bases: TGTGCCAGCAGTTCAGGGGGTATGAGCTCCTACGAGCAGTACTTC.

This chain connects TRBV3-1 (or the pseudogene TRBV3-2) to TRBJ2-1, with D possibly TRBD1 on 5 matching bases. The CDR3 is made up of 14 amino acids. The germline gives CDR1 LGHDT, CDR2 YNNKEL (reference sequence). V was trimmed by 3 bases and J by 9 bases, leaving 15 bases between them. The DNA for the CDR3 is TGTGCCAGCAGCCAGCCCCCGGACATTTTTGAGCAGTTCTTC. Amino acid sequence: CASSQPPDIFEQFF.

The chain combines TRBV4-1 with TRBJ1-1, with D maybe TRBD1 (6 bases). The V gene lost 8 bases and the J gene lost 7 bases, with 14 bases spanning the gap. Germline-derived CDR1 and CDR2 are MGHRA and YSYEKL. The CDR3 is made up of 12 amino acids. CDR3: CASGGQTGEAFF. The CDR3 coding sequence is TGCGCCAGCGGAGGACAGACAGGTGAAGCTTTCTTT.

The CDR3 loop reads CASSLYFETQYF. CDR3 DNA: TGTGCCAGCAGTTTGTACTTCGAGACCCAGTACTTC. This chain uses TRBV12-3 or TRBV12-4 with TRBJ2-5, with D hard to call. The V end was cut by 3 bases, the J end by 5 bases, with 7 bases between. The CDR3 has 12 residues.

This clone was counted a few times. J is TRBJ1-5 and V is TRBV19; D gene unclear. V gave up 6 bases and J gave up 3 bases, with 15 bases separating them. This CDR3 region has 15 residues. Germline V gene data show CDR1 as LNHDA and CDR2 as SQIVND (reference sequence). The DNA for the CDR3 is TGTGCCAGTAGAGCGCGGAGGGCTCCCAATCAGCCCCAGCATTTT. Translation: CASRARRAPNQPQHF. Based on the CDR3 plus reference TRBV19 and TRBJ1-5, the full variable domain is DGGITQSPKYLFRKEGQNVTLSCEQNLNHDAMYWYRQDPGQGLRLIYYSQIVNDFQKGDIAEGYSVSREKKESFPLTVTSAQKNPTAFYLCASRARRAPNQPQHFGDGTRLSIL.

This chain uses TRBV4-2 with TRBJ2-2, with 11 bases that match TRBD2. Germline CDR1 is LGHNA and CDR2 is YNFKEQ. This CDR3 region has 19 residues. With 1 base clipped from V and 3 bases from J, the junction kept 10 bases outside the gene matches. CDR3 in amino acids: CASSQGLAGGDPDTGELFF. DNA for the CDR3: TGTGCCAGCAGCCAAGGCTTAGCGGGGGGGGATCCGGACACCGGGGAGCTGTTTTTT.

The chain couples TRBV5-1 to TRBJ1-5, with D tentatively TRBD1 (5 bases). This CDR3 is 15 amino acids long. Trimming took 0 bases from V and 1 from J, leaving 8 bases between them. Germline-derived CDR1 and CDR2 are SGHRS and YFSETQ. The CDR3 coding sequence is TGCGCCAGCAGCTTGGATGACAGCAGCAATCAGCCCCAGCATTTT. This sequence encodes CASSLDDSSNQPQHF.

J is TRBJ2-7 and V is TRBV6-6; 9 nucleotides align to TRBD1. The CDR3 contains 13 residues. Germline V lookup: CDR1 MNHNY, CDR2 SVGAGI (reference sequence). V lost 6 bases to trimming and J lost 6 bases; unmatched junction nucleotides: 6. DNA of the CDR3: TGTGCCAGCAGGGAGGGACAGGGCCCCGAGCAGTACGTC. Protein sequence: CASREGQGPEQYV.

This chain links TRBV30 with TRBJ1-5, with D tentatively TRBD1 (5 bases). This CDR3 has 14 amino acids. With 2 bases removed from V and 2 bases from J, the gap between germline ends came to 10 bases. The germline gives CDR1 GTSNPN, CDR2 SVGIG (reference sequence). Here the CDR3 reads CAWSQGFGNQPQHF. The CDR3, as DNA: TGTGCCTGGAGTCAGGGTTTTGGCAATCAGCCCCAGCATTTT.

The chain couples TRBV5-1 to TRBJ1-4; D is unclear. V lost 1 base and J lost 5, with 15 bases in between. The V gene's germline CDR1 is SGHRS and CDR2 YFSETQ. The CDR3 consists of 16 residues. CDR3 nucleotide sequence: TGCGCCAGCAGCTTGAACTTACGGGAGCGGAATGAAAAACTGTTTTTT. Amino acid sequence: CASSLNLRERNEKLFF. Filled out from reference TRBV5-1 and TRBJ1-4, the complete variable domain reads KAGVTQTPRYLIKTRGQQVTLSCSPISGHRSVSWYQQTPGQGLQFLFEYFSETQRNKGNFPGRFSGRQFSNSRSEMNVSTLELGDSALYLCASSLNLRERNEKLFFGSGTQLSVL.

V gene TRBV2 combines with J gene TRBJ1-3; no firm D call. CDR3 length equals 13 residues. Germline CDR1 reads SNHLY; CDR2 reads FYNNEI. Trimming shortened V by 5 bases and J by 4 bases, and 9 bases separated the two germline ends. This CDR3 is CASSSSRGNTIYF. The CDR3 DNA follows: TGTGCCAGCAGTAGTAGTCGAGGAAACACCATATATTTT.

CDR3 residues: CASSFEPLGDTQYF. DNA for the CDR3: TGTGCCAGCAGCTTTGAACCCCTAGGAGATACGCAGTATTTT. This rearrangement joins TRBV5-5 to TRBJ2-3, with D unclear. The V gene lost 2 bases and the J gene lost 5 bases, with 12 bases spanning the gap. Germline CDR1 is SGHKS and CDR2 is YYEKEE (reference sequence). The CDR3 runs to 14 residues.

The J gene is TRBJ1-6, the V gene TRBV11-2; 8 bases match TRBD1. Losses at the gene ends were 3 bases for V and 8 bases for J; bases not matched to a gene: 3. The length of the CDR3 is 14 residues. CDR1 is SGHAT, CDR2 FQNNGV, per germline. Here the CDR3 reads CASSFGQGYSPLHF. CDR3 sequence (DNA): TGTGCCAGCAGCTTCGGACAGGGCTATTCACCCCTCCACTTT.

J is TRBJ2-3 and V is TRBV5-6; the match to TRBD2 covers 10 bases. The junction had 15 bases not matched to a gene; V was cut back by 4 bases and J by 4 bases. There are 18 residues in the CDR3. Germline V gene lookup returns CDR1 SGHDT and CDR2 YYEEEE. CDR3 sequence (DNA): TGTGCCAGCAGCATCCCCGGGACTAGCGTGAAATATTCAGATACGCAGTATTTT. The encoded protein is CASSIPGTSVKYSDTQYF.

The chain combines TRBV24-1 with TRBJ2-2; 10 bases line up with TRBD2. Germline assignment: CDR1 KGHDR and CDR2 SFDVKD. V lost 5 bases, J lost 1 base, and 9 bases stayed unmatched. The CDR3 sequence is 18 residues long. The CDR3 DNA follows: TGTGCCACCAGTGGGGCTAGCGGGGGCCGGAAGAACACCGGGGAGCTGTTTTTT. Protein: CATSGASGGRKNTGELFF.

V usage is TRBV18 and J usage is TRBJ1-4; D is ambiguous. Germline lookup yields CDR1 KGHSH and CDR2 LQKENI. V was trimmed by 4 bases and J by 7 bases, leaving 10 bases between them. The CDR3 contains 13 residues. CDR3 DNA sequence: TGTGCCAGCTCACAGGGTGGAGGTGAAAAACTGTTTTTT. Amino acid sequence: CASSQGGGEKLFF.